This T cell receptor beta chain was sequenced for a study of T cells after posttransplantation cyclophosphamide. Findings of the study overall: Donor-recipient repertoire similarity was low at 1-2 months, rising over year one. Tissue-infiltrating T cells from skin or gut overlapped little with blood T cells.

In germline, CDR1 is SGHNT, CDR2 YENEEA. The length of the CDR3 is 18 residues. V dropped 0 bases and J dropped 3 bases, with 20 bases sitting between them. Many counts were recorded for this clone. What it binds is unknown. Profiled with immunoSEQ multiplex PCR; TCRdb holds only in-frame clones, not every one. The sample offers around 39,000 clones and no singletons, the top ten holding roughly 1.2%. The receptor's source is a girl aged 5 to 17 in good health, CMV-negative, and a related stem cell transplant donor. The chain couples TRBV11-3 to TRBJ1-2; tentatively, D is TRBD1 (6 bases). Sequenced input: PBMCs. CDR3: CASSLDPVRGPQDYGYTF. The CDR3 DNA sequence: TGTGCCAGCAGCTTAGATCCGGTCAGGGGACCCCAGGACTATGGCTACACCTTC. Using reference TRBV11-3 and TRBJ1-2 for the parts outside the CDR3, the full variable domain is EAGVVQSPRYKIIEKKQPVAFWCNPISGHNTLYWYLQNLGQGPELLIRYENEEAVDDSQLPKDRFSAERLKGVDSTLKIQPAELGDSAVYLCASSLDPVRGPQDYGYTFGSGTRLTVV.